The 21 T cell receptor beta chains in this list originate from one sample, sequenced in a study of blood T cell repertoires in COVID-19. The data were produced by immunoSEQ multiplex PCR, yet TCRdb's version contains in-frame clones alone and is incomplete. The sample has 200,000 to 250,000 clones; about 80% are singletons. Sequenced sample: PBMCs or T cells enriched from blood (not recorded which). The origin of the receptors is a middle-aged woman who had been exposed to COVID-19.

This clone was counted between two and nine times. The CDR3 nucleotides are TGTGCCAGCAGCTTAGCCGCGTTGGGACAGGGAGTCGAGCAGTACTTC. Translation: CASSLAALGQGVEQYF. The rearrangement uses TRBV7-2 and TRBJ2-7, with 9 nucleotides matching TRBD1. Germline values: CDR1 SGHTA, CDR2 FQGNSA. The V gene end was trimmed by 0 bases and the J gene end by 6 bases; junction bases not matched to a gene: 9. The CDR3 sequence is 16 residues long. Full variable domain (remainder filled in from reference TRBV7-2 and TRBJ2-7): GAGVSQSPSNKVTEKGKDVELRCDPISGHTALYWYRQSLGQGLEFLIYFQGNSAPDKSGLPSDRFSAERTGGSVSTLTIQRTQQEDSAVYLCASSLAALGQGVEQYFGPGTRLTVT.

The chain joins TRBV6-5 to TRBJ1-1; a possible D gene is TRBD1 (5 bases). CDR3 length: 13 residues. Deletions cut 7 bases from V and 3 bases from J, with 12 bases between. CDR1 is MNHEY, CDR2 SVGAGI, per germline. In DNA form, the CDR3 reads TGTGCCAGCAAAGACGGCAGGGACACTGAAGCTTTCTTT. This sequence encodes CASKDGRDTEAFF.

There are many counts of this clone. CDR3 bases: TGTGCCAGCAGTGAAGCAACAGGGCAGTTCTTC. Protein: CASSEATGQFF. The rearrangement uses TRBV6-1 and TRBJ2-1; possibly TRBD1 for D (5 bases). The CDR3 totals 11 residues. Deletions cut 0 bases from V and 12 bases from J, with 6 bases between. Germline assignment: CDR1 MNHNS and CDR2 SASEGT.

This chain links TRBV5-4 with TRBJ1-2, with a weak D call TRBD1 (6 bases). Germline assignment: CDR1 SGHNT and CDR2 YYREEE (reference sequence). V lost 2 bases and J lost 3, with 11 bases in between. This CDR3 spans 14 amino acids. The CDR3 loop is CASSFRGADYGYTF. CDR3 coding DNA: TGTGCCAGCAGCTTTCGGGGGGCGGACTATGGCTACACCTTC.

This rearrangement joins TRBV12-5 to TRBJ2-5; D remains ambiguous. V gave up 2 bases and J gave up 7 bases, with 11 bases separating them. CDR1 and CDR2 from the germline V gene are LGHNT and FRNRAP. The CDR3 sequence is 13 residues long. CDR3 amino acids: CASGLNTPGTQYF. In DNA form, the CDR3 reads TGTGCTAGTGGTTTGAACACGCCGGGGACCCAGTACTTC.

This clone was counted only a few times. The rearrangement links TRBV6-4 to TRBJ2-2, with D possibly matching TRBD2 (5 bases). This CDR3 region has 13 residues. Germline V gene data show CDR1 as MRHNA and CDR2 as SNTAGT. V shed 5 bases and J shed 4 bases, with 8 bases lying between them. Here the CDR3 DNA reads TGTGCCAGCAGTCCCGAGGGCACCGGGGAGCTGTTTTTT. Translated: CASSPEGTGELFF.

This clone was detected only a few times. In the same sample, other DNA sequences code for this CDR3. This chain links TRBV20-1 with TRBJ1-1; D is undetermined. V gave up 6 bases and J gave up 7 bases, with 12 bases separating them. Germline V lookup: CDR1 DFQATT, CDR2 SNEGSKA (reference sequence). CDR3 length: 11 residues. The CDR3 DNA is TGCAGTGCCCCACGCCCGGGTGAAGCTTTCTTT. It is translated as CSAPRPGEAFF.

The chain uses TRBV28 and TRBJ1-2; 7 bases fit TRBD1. This CDR3 region has 13 residues. Unmatched junction bases numbered 9, after V lost 6 bases and J lost 8 bases. The germline gives CDR1 MDHEN, CDR2 SYDVKM. CDR3 DNA sequence: TGTGCCAGCAGACCGACCTTACAGGGGGGCTACACCTTC. Translation gives CASRPTLQGGYTF.

The chain joins TRBV28 to TRBJ1-6; no firm D call. V shed 2 bases and J shed 3 bases, with 8 bases lying between them. CDR3 length equals 15 residues. Germline lookup yields CDR1 MDHEN and CDR2 SYDVKM. The CDR3 is CASSLGQYYNSPLHF. In DNA, the CDR3 is TGTGCCAGCAGTTTAGGGCAGTACTATAATTCACCCCTCCACTTT.

This sequence joins TRBV6-2 or TRBV6-3 and TRBJ1-5; D gene unclear. Between the trimmed V and J ends, which lost 0 bases and 2 bases, there was a span of 11 bases. Germline V CDR1 and CDR2: MNHEY, SVGEGT. CDR3 length: 16 residues. The chain's CDR3 is CASSYSRRAGNQPQHF. CDR3 nucleotides: TGTGCCAGCAGTTACTCGAGGCGGGCTGGCAATCAGCCCCAGCATTTT.

V usage is TRBV10-2 and J usage is TRBJ1-4, with 10 bases aligning to TRBD1. Germline-derived CDR1 and CDR2 are WSHSY and SAAADI. V was clipped by 0 bases and J by 8 bases; unmatched bases: 12. This CDR3 is built from 18 residues. The CDR3 sequence: CASSESITTGTGDEKLFF. CDR3 nucleotides: TGCGCCAGCAGTGAGTCGATCACCACCGGGACAGGGGACGAAAAACTGTTTTTT.

This clone was counted between two and nine times. The CDR3 DNA follows: TGTGCCAGCAGCCAAGGACTAGCGGGGGGGCAAGGCACCGGGGAGCTGTTTTTT. It encodes CASSQGLAGGQGTGELFF. The chain carries TRBV3-1 (or the pseudogene TRBV3-2) and TRBJ2-2; TRBD2 matches at 14 bases. CDR1 is LGHDT, CDR2 YNNKEL, per germline (reference sequence). Trimming removed 1 base from V and 4 bases from J; junction bases left unmatched: 5. The CDR3 is 18 amino acids.

The V and J genes are TRBV18 and TRBJ1-1; D perhaps matches TRBD1 (5 bases). V lost 6 bases and J lost 4, with 9 bases in between. Germline-derived CDR1 and CDR2 are KGHSH and LQKENI. The length of the CDR3 is 12 residues. The CDR3 DNA follows: TGTGCCAGCTCGGGGCCGGTCACTGAAGCTTTCTTT. Protein sequence: CASSGPVTEAFF. Filled out from reference TRBV18 and TRBJ1-1, the complete variable domain reads NAGVMQNPRHLVRRRGQEARLRCSPMKGHSHVYWYRQLPEEGLKFMVYLQKENIIDESGMPKERFSAEFPKEGPSILRIQQVVRGDSAAYFCASSGPVTEAFFGQGTRLTVV.

The V call is TRBV10-3, the J call TRBJ2-1, with 8 bases aligning to TRBD2. V lost 4 bases and J lost 9; bases outside the gene matches: 8. CDR3 length equals 14 residues. CDR1 and CDR2 (germline): ENHRY, SYGVKD. This CDR3 is CAISGGTRDIEQFF. The CDR3 region has the DNA TGTGCCATCAGTGGTGGGACTAGGGATATTGAGCAGTTCTTC.

The chain links TRBV28 to TRBJ1-6, with 7 bases fitting TRBD1. Trimming took 5 bases from V and 8 from J; bases not matched to a gene: 9. The CDR3 has 15 residues. Germline V CDR1 and CDR2: MDHEN, SYDVKM. The CDR3 loop reads CASSIPGQGDSPLHF. DNA for the CDR3: TGTGCCAGCAGTATCCCTGGGCAGGGGGATTCACCCCTCCACTTT.

This chain connects TRBV19 to TRBJ2-6; 8 positions agree with TRBD2. J lost 0 bases, V lost 8 bases, and 18 bases had no gene match. Germline V gene data show CDR1 as LNHDA and CDR2 as SQIVND (reference sequence). The CDR3 extends over 20 amino acids. CDR3 amino acids: CASSVGGRGGRGSGANVLTF. Here the CDR3 DNA reads TGTGCCAGTTCGGTAGGCGGACGGGGGGGGCGCGGCTCTGGGGCCAACGTCCTGACTTTC. The full variable domain, rest sourced from reference TRBV19 and TRBJ2-6, is DGGITQSPKYLFRKEGQNVTLSCEQNLNHDAMYWYRQDPGQGLRLIYYSQIVNDFQKGDIAEGYSVSREKKESFPLTVTSAQKNPTAFYLCASSVGGRGGRGSGANVLTFGAGSRLTVL.

V is TRBV5-6 and J is TRBJ2-1; tentatively, D is TRBD2 (6 bases). Germline assignment: CDR1 SGHDT and CDR2 YYEEEE. The V end was cut by 0 bases, the J end by 11 bases, with 12 bases between. The length of the CDR3 is 13 residues. The CDR3 loop is CASSLDRGTKQFF. The CDR3 DNA follows: TGTGCCAGCAGCTTGGATCGCGGGACCAAGCAGTTCTTC.

V usage is TRBV3-1 (or the pseudogene TRBV3-2) and J usage is TRBJ1-2; D might be TRBD1 (6 bases). V lost 5 bases, J lost 8 bases, and 12 bases lay in between. Germline loops: CDR1 LGHDT, CDR2 YNNKEL (reference sequence). The CDR3 consists of 12 residues. The CDR3 DNA reads TGTGCCAGCAGCTCAACCCAGGGGGGCTACACCTTC. Amino acids: CASSSTQGGYTF.

For this clone: The identical CDR3 is also encoded by other nucleotide sequences in the sample. The CDR3 loop is CASSLVGGPTDTQYF. The CDR3 region has the DNA TGCGCCAGCAGCTTGGTCGGGGGACCGACAGATACGCAGTATTTT. V and J are TRBV5-1 and TRBJ2-3; weak D call: TRBD2 (6 bases). The germline gives CDR1 SGHRS, CDR2 YFSETQ. Between the trimmed V and J ends, which lost 0 bases and 3 bases, there was a span of 11 bases. CDR3 length: 15 amino acids.

This chain uses TRBV19 with TRBJ2-3, with 7 positions matching TRBD1. CDR1 and CDR2 from the germline V gene are LNHDA and SQIVND (reference sequence). This CDR3 is 15 amino acids long. V dropped 3 bases and J dropped 2; count of bases not matched to a gene: 5. CDR3 nucleotides: TGTGCCAGTAGTATGCGACAGGGAAACACAGATACGCAGTATTTT. It specifies CASSMRQGNTDTQYF.

The V call is TRBV3-1 (or the pseudogene TRBV3-2), the J call TRBJ1-6, with a possible D match to TRBD1 (5 bases). Germline CDR1 is LGHDT and CDR2 is YNNKEL (reference sequence). The V gene lost 6 bases and the J gene lost 13 bases, with 19 bases spanning the gap. The CDR3 length is 14 residues. In nucleotides, the CDR3 is TGTGCCAGCAGGCCGGGACTCCACGAGGGCCCCCTCCACTTT. This translates into CASRPGLHEGPLHF.